One sample yielded the 23 T cell receptor beta chains listed below, sequenced in a study of cytomegalovirus exposure and HLA in healthy donors. Both 60 Vbeta primers and 13 Jbeta primers went into the PCR. This table comes from immunoSEQ multiplex PCR, and its TCRdb copy is limited to in-frame clones, with some not included. Of fewer than 200,000 clones listed, 73% were seen once; the top ten hold roughly 5.2%. Source material: PBMCs. The source is a woman younger than 35 in good health and CMV-seropositive.

This chain's CDR3 is CASSGRYLPGDEQYF. In nucleotides, the CDR3 is TGCGCCAGCAGCGGAAGGTACCTCCCGGGGGACGAGCAGTACTTC. The chain recombines TRBV4-3 with TRBJ2-7, with a weak D call TRBD2 (6 bases). From germline, CDR1 is LGHNA and CDR2 YSLEER. The germline V and J ends were trimmed by 5 bases and 5 bases, with 19 bases remaining between them. This CDR3 is built from 15 residues.

The chain recombines TRBV29-1 with TRBJ2-3; D is perhaps TRBD2 (7 bases). CDR1 is SQVTM, CDR2 ANQGSEA, per germline. The CDR3 has 14 amino acids. V was pared by 6 bases and J by 8 bases, with 21 bases between. The CDR3 protein is CSVPRGPELGTQYF. CDR3 in DNA: TGCAGCGTACCGCGGGGGCCCGAATTGGGTACGCAGTATTTT.

The chain joins TRBV10-3 to TRBJ2-3, with a possible D match to TRBD2 (5 bases). V was cut by 4 bases and J by 6 bases, with 11 bases left in between. Germline V gene sequence: CDR1 ENHRY, CDR2 SYGVKD. The CDR3 is 13 amino acids. CDR3 nucleotide sequence: TGTGCCATCAGTGCCCGGGGTCCGGATACGCAGTATTTT. The encoded protein is CAISARGPDTQYF.

On this clone itself: The CDR3 does not end in the conserved phenylalanine or tryptophan, so this is likely a read error. V and J are TRBV7-2 and TRBJ1-6, with 10 bases fitting TRBD1. Germline values: CDR1 SGHTA, CDR2 FQGNSA. The CDR3 is 15 amino acids. The ends lost 3 bases at V and 6 bases at J; junction bases unmatched: 2. CDR3 residues: CASSFRDRGNSPLHS. The CDR3 nucleotides are TGTGCCAGCAGCTTTCGGGACAGGGGTAATTCACCCCTCCACTCT.

V gene TRBV4-1 combines with J gene TRBJ2-1; no definite D call. CDR3 length equals 14 residues. Per germline, CDR1 MGHRA and CDR2 YSYEKL. V was shortened by 4 bases and J by 6 bases, with 13 bases between the two germline ends. The CDR3 bases are TGCGCCAGCAGCCCCTTGGTGAGTTTCAATGAGCAGTTCTTC. Amino acids: CASSPLVSFNEQFF.

This chain links TRBV30 with TRBJ2-2; 8 bases line up with TRBD1. The length of the CDR3 is 21 residues. The germline CDR1 and CDR2 sequences are GTSNPN and SVGIG (reference sequence). V dropped 3 bases and J dropped 2; count of bases not matched to a gene: 23. DNA of the CDR3: TGTGCCTGGAGAGATTCAAGACAGGGGAAAGTCCGGAGGGCCAACACCGGGGAGCTGTTTTTT. It encodes CAWRDSRQGKVRRANTGELFF.

V and J are TRBV9 and TRBJ2-3; D possibly corresponds to TRBD1 (6 bases). Trimming left V 0 bases short and J 2 bases short, with 10 bases between. Germline V gene sequence: CDR1 SGDLS, CDR2 YYNGEE. CDR3 size: 15 residues. The CDR3 sequence is CASSVEGHHTDTQYF. The CDR3 DNA sequence: TGTGCCAGCAGCGTAGAGGGACACCACACAGATACGCAGTATTTT.

This clone has more than one count but fewer than ten. V and J are TRBV2 and TRBJ2-2; 7 bases fit TRBD2. Looked up from germline, CDR1 is SNHLY and CDR2 is FYNNEI. After removal of 6 bases from V and 2 bases from J, the junction contained 3 bases not matched to a gene. The CDR3 is made up of 14 amino acids. CDR3 nucleotides: TGTGCCAGCAGGGGGGGGGTAAACACCGGGGAGCTGTTTTTT. This sequence encodes CASRGGVNTGELFF.

This clone showed up just a few times. The genes are TRBV7-9 and TRBJ2-1; maybe TRBD1 (5 bases). Germline values: CDR1 SEHNR, CDR2 FQNEAQ (reference sequence). V lost 1 base to trimming and J lost 4 bases, with 11 bases between them. The CDR3 covers 15 residues. The CDR3 DNA is TGTGCCAGCAGCTTAGGTTCAGGGCAGTACAATGAGCAGTTCTTC. It is translated as CASSLGSGQYNEQFF.

This clone was seen only a few times. V and J are TRBV28 and TRBJ1-1, with D tentatively TRBD1 (5 bases). There are 17 residues in the CDR3. Germline loops: CDR1 MDHEN, CDR2 SYDVKM. The V end was cut by 6 bases, the J end by 2 bases, with 22 bases between. In nucleotides, the CDR3 is TGTGCCAGCAGCACTCCCCCCCTTGGGGGGGGAAACACTGAAGCTTTCTTT. It yields the protein CASSTPPLGGGNTEAFF.

The chain recombines TRBV19 with TRBJ2-7; possibly TRBD2 for D (6 bases). The length of the CDR3 is 16 residues. Germline V gene lookup returns CDR1 LNHDA and CDR2 SQIVND (reference sequence). The V end was cut by 1 base, the J end by 6 bases, with 19 bases between. DNA of the CDR3: TGTGCCAGTAGTATAGGAAGACTAGAAGGAGCGGCCGAGCAGTACTTC. Protein product: CASSIGRLEGAAEQYF.

The chain has TRBV13 and TRBJ2-6, with D uncertain. V was pared by 4 bases and J by 1 base, with 5 bases between. The CDR3 extends over 14 amino acids. Germline loops: CDR1 PRHDT, CDR2 FYEKMQ (reference sequence). The CDR3 is CASSSRSGANVLTF. The CDR3 DNA sequence: TGTGCCAGCAGCTCCCGTTCTGGGGCCAACGTCCTGACTTTC.

This clone was seen a few times. This chain connects TRBV4-1 to TRBJ1-5; D uncertain. The CDR3 spans 15 residues. CDR1 is MGHRA and CDR2 is YSYEKL in the germline V gene. The V end was cut by 0 bases, the J end by 7 bases, with 13 bases between. CDR3: CASSQDLGRSQPQHF. In DNA form, the CDR3 reads TGCGCCAGCAGCCAAGATTTGGGCAGATCGCAGCCCCAGCATTTT.

This chain links TRBV5-1 with TRBJ2-1, with 11 bases that match TRBD1. The trim removed 0 bases at V and 6 bases at J, leaving 2 bases unmatched. The CDR3 extends over 15 amino acids. CDR1 is SGHRS, CDR2 YFSETQ, per germline. CDR3 nucleotide sequence: TGCGCCAGCAGCTTGGTTGGGACAGGGGGCAATGAGCAGTTCTTC. It specifies CASSLVGTGGNEQFF.

This clone was counted only a few times. The gene calls are TRBV28 and TRBJ2-7, with D perhaps matching TRBD1 (5 bases). The V and J ends lost 2 bases and 2 bases respectively, with 10 bases between them. CDR3 length: 14 amino acids. Germline assignment: CDR1 MDHEN and CDR2 SYDVKM. CDR3 nucleotide sequence: TGTGCCAGCAGTTTACAGGGTAGGGCCTACGAGCAGTACTTC. This translates into CASSLQGRAYEQYF. Full variable domain (rest looked up from reference TRBV28 and TRBJ2-7): DVKVTQSSRYLVKRTGEKVFLECVQDMDHENMFWYRQDPGLGLRLIYFSYDVKMKEKGDIPEGYSVSREKKERFSLILESASTNQTSMYLCASSLQGRAYEQYFGPGTRLTVT.

The chain combines TRBV11-1 with TRBJ2-1; 9 nucleotides align to TRBD2. The germline CDR1 and CDR2 sequences are SGHAT and FQDESV (reference sequence). CDR3 length equals 17 residues. V was clipped by 8 bases and J by 0 bases; unmatched bases: 11. CDR3 in DNA: TGTGCCAGCCACGGGGCGGGGGGGTCCAGCTCCTACAATGAGCAGTTCTTC. Amino acids: CASHGAGGSSSYNEQFF.

This chain uses TRBV7-2 with TRBJ2-2, with D unclear. This CDR3 is 13 amino acids long. CDR1 is SGHTA and CDR2 is FQGNSA in the germline V gene. Trimming stripped 0 bases from V and 6 bases from J, with 5 bases between. CDR3 DNA sequence: TGTGCCAGCAGCTTAGCTCTGTCCGGGGAGCTGTTTTTT. Translating it yields CASSLALSGELFF.

The chain is built from TRBV4-3 and TRBJ2-7; 9 bases fit TRBD2. The V segment lost 1 base and the J segment 4 bases; nucleotides outside the gene matches: 8. Germline V gene sequence: CDR1 LGHNA, CDR2 YSLEER. The CDR3 spans 16 residues. CDR3 nucleotides: TGCGCCAGCAGCCAAGGGATCGCGGGGGGGCAGTACGAGCAGTACTTC. This sequence encodes CASSQGIAGGQYEQYF.

The chain joins TRBV5-6 to TRBJ1-3, with D unclear. V was pared by 4 bases and J by 0 bases, with 8 bases between. CDR3 length equals 14 residues. Germline lookup yields CDR1 SGHDT and CDR2 YYEEEE. CDR3 sequence: CASSPQSSGNTIYF. DNA of the CDR3: TGTGCCAGCAGCCCACAGAGCTCTGGAAACACCATATATTTT.

J is TRBJ1-3 and V is TRBV30; TRBD1 matches 10 bases. The CDR3 contains 16 residues. The V segment lost 2 bases and the J segment 5 bases; nucleotides outside the gene matches: 9. The germline V gene encodes CDR1 GTSNPN and CDR2 SVGIG (reference sequence). DNA for the CDR3: TGTGCCTGGAGTCCCTACGGGGACAGGGGAAGAAACACCATATATTTT. Protein sequence: CAWSPYGDRGRNTIYF.

This chain links TRBV15 with TRBJ2-2; TRBD1 matches at 8 bases. Germline CDR1 LNHNV, CDR2 YYDKDF (reference sequence). There are 17 residues in the CDR3. The ends lost 0 bases at V and 6 bases at J; junction bases unmatched: 9. The CDR3 nucleotides are TGTGCCACCAGCAGAGATTTAGAGACAGGGGCGTCCGGGGAGCTGTTTTTT. It specifies CATSRDLETGASGELFF.

The rearrangement uses TRBV9 and TRBJ2-7; 8 bases match TRBD2. V trimming: 3 bases; J trimming: 7 bases; junction bases outside the gene matches: 12. The CDR3 length is 15 residues. Germline loops: CDR1 SGDLS, CDR2 YYNGEE. CDR3 bases: TGTGCCAGCAGCGCCACATCGGGGGGGAAAGGTGAGCAGTACTTC. This codes for CASSATSGGKGEQYF.

This chain connects TRBV28 to TRBJ2-3; D is perhaps TRBD1 (6 bases). Germline V CDR1 and CDR2: MDHEN, SYDVKM. The CDR3 spans 16 residues. Trimming removed 8 bases at V and 1 base at J, with 19 bases between. The CDR3 protein is CASLPQTPGGTDTQYF. CDR3 in DNA: TGTGCCAGCCTTCCCCAAACTCCAGGGGGCACAGATACGCAGTATTTT.